The 26 T cell receptor beta chains given below trace back to one sample, sequenced in a study of Ad26.COV2.S vaccination and SARS-CoV-2 variants. TCRdb keeps only in-frame clones here, not all; method: immunoSEQ multiplex PCR. The profile shows around 250,000 clones, around nine tenths of them singletons. Regarding treatment: roughly 19 received Ad26.COV2.S at low or high dose, single or two shots; about five received placebo; per-sample allocation not given. After the first vaccine or placebo injection, samples were drawn on day 63. The material sequenced was peripheral blood, taken in a trial of Ad26.COV2.S vaccine versus placebo. The receptor set was obtained from a person between 18 and 60 years old who received the Ad26.COV2.S COVID-19 vaccine or a placebo.

The chain has TRBV5-4 and TRBJ2-7, with TRBD1 as a possible D gene (5 bases). Trimming shortened V by 0 bases and J by 2 bases, and 9 bases separated the two germline ends. The CDR3 has 14 residues. Looked up from germline, CDR1 is SGHNT and CDR2 is YYREEE (reference sequence). CDR3 sequence: CASSLGAGTYEQYF. As DNA, the CDR3 is TGTGCCAGCAGCTTGGGGGCAGGGACCTACGAGCAGTACTTC.

The chain couples TRBV19 to TRBJ2-5; 7 bases line up with TRBD1. The ends lost 4 bases at V and 4 bases at J; junction bases unmatched: 6. The germline V gene has CDR1 LNHDA and CDR2 SQIVND (reference sequence). The length of the CDR3 is 14 residues. CDR3 amino acids: CASSTRQGTETQYF. CDR3 sequence (DNA): TGTGCCAGTAGTACCCGACAGGGTACAGAGACCCAGTACTTC.

This clone is a singleton in its sample. The genes are TRBV9 and TRBJ1-6; TRBD1 matches at 8 bases. Germline CDR1 reads SGDLS; CDR2 reads YYNGEE. The junction had 9 bases not matched to a gene; V was cut back by 4 bases and J by 9 bases. The CDR3 runs 15 residues. In nucleotides, the CDR3 is TGTGCCAGCAGCCCTCGGCAGGGGGCTGGTTCACCCCTCCACTTT. Translated, it gives CASSPRQGAGSPLHF.

This clone was observed a single time. V gene TRBV15 combines with J gene TRBJ1-1; 7 bases are shared with TRBD1. Germline CDR1 LNHNV, CDR2 YYDKDF (reference sequence). This CDR3 has 11 residues. V lost 5 bases, J lost 9 bases, and 3 bases stayed unmatched. CDR3 loop: CATSGGQKAFF. CDR3 DNA sequence: TGTGCCACCAGCGGGGGACAGAAAGCTTTCTTT.

The sample holds a few counts of this clone. This rearrangement joins TRBV6-5 to TRBJ2-5; D gene unclear. Per the germline V gene, CDR1 is MNHEY and CDR2 is SVGAGI. This CDR3 is 12 amino acids long. V lost 6 bases and J 4 bases, leaving 9 bases between the germline ends. This chain's CDR3 is CASRALGETQYF. CDR3 bases: TGTGCCAGCAGAGCTTTGGGAGAGACCCAGTACTTC.

The chain couples TRBV27 to TRBJ2-7; D is unclear. Germline assignment: CDR1 MNHEY and CDR2 SMNVEV (reference sequence). V was cut by 0 bases and J by 5 bases, with 5 bases left in between. The CDR3 sequence is 12 residues long. Here the CDR3 DNA reads TGTGCCAGCAGTTTATCGGGCCACGAGCAGTACTTC. Residues: CASSLSGHEQYF.

The rearrangement uses TRBV19 and TRBJ1-1, with D perhaps TRBD1 (6 bases). V was shortened by 5 bases and J by 5 bases, with 21 bases between the two germline ends. Germline loops: CDR1 LNHDA, CDR2 SQIVND (reference sequence). There are 16 residues in the CDR3. The CDR3, as DNA: TGTGCCAGTAGTCCCCTCCTGGTAAGAGGGGGGACTGAAGCTTTCTTT. Translation: CASSPLLVRGGTEAFF.

This clone was observed a single time. The rearrangement joins TRBV29-1 to TRBJ2-6; the D gene is possibly TRBD2 (7 bases). Trimming left V 3 bases short and J 0 bases short, with 15 bases between. The CDR3 has 17 residues. Germline V lookup: CDR1 SQVTM, CDR2 ANQGSEA. The CDR3 reads CSVDKRRGASGANVLTF. The CDR3 DNA follows: TGCAGCGTTGATAAGAGACGGGGGGCCTCTGGGGCCAACGTCCTGACTTTC.

The chain links TRBV9 to TRBJ2-1; D is undetermined. Germline assignment: CDR1 SGDLS and CDR2 YYNGEE. This CDR3 is built from 15 residues. V lost 0 bases, J lost 0 bases, and 7 bases lay in between. In DNA form, the CDR3 reads TGTGCCAGCAGCGTAGGCTCGAGCTCCTACAATGAGCAGTTCTTC. It is translated as CASSVGSSSYNEQFF.

The chain combines TRBV6-2 or TRBV6-3 with TRBJ1-2, with no clear D. Germline V gives CDR1 MNHEY, CDR2 SVGEGT. V lost 0 bases and J 6 bases, leaving 5 bases between the germline ends. This CDR3 contains 12 residues. The CDR3 loop reads CASSYSTNGYTF. The CDR3 DNA reads TGTGCCAGCAGTTACTCGACGAATGGCTACACCTTC.

This clone occurred once. V gene TRBV24-1 combines with J gene TRBJ2-3; D gene unclear. Between the trimmed V and J ends, which lost 7 bases and 2 bases, there was a span of 3 bases. The CDR3 runs to 11 residues. CDR1 KGHDR and CDR2 SFDVKD come from the germline V gene. CDR3 region: CATRYTDTQYF. In nucleotides, the CDR3 is TGTGCCACCAGGTACACAGATACGCAGTATTTT.

The chain employs TRBV4-1 and TRBJ1-1, with D possibly matching TRBD1 (5 bases). Trimming left V 0 bases short and J 1 base short, with 12 bases between. Germline loops: CDR1 MGHRA, CDR2 YSYEKL. This CDR3 is built from 16 residues. The CDR3: CASSQEKLGGNTEAFF. The CDR3 DNA sequence: TGCGCCAGCAGCCAAGAGAAGTTGGGGGGGAACACTGAAGCTTTCTTT.

The CDR3 loop reads CASSEARDWDPGLFF. Here the CDR3 DNA reads TGTGCCAGCAGTGAAGCGAGGGACTGGGACCCGGGACTGTTTTTT. This rearrangement joins TRBV6-1 to TRBJ1-4, with D tentatively TRBD1 (5 bases). The length of the CDR3 is 15 residues. The V gene lost 0 bases and the J gene lost 13 bases, with 18 bases spanning the gap. Germline V lookup: CDR1 MNHNS, CDR2 SASEGT.

The chain combines TRBV6-5 with TRBJ2-3; D not certain. Germline lookup yields CDR1 MNHEY and CDR2 SVGAGI. Trimming removed 4 bases at V and 1 base at J, with 9 bases between. CDR3 size: 14 residues. CDR3 coding DNA: TGTGCCAGCAGTTCGGAAGGAGGCACAGATACGCAGTATTTT. As protein: CASSSEGGTDTQYF.

The chain has TRBV4-1 and TRBJ1-1; perhaps TRBD1 as D (5 bases). Deletions cut 4 bases from V and 9 bases from J, with 15 bases between. CDR1 is MGHRA and CDR2 is YSYEKL in the germline V gene. This CDR3 has 13 amino acids. This CDR3 is CASSRLIWGKAFF. The CDR3, as DNA: TGCGCCAGCAGCCGTCTGATTTGGGGCAAAGCTTTCTTT.

The chain recombines TRBV29-1 with TRBJ1-2, with D tentatively TRBD1 (5 bases). Trimming pared 3 bases from V and 8 bases from J, leaving 19 bases between. The germline V gene encodes CDR1 SQVTM and CDR2 ANQGSEA. This CDR3 contains 14 residues. CDR3 nucleotides: TGCAGCGTTGAGAGGTCCGCAGGGTTCCAGGGCTACACCTTC. Translating it yields CSVERSAGFQGYTF.

The chain couples TRBV9 to TRBJ2-5; 9 bases are shared with TRBD1. Germline values: CDR1 SGDLS, CDR2 YYNGEE. The CDR3 is 16 amino acids. Trimming took 0 bases from V and 3 from J; bases not matched to a gene: 6. The CDR3 reads CASSVEGQGFEETQYF. For the CDR3, the DNA is TGTGCCAGCAGCGTAGAGGGACAGGGTTTCGAAGAGACCCAGTACTTC. Together with reference TRBV9 and TRBJ2-5, the CDR3 gives the full variable domain: DSGVTQTPKHLITATGQRVTLRCSPRSGDLSVYWYQQSLDQGLQFLIQYYNGEERAKGNILERFSAQQFPDLHSELNLSSLELGDSALYFCASSVEGQGFEETQYFGPGTRLLVL.

For the CDR3, the DNA is TGTGCCAGCAGCCAGGGTACAGCCCAAGAGACCCAGTACTTC. Its translation is CASSQGTAQETQYF. The chain combines TRBV3-1 (or the pseudogene TRBV3-2) with TRBJ2-5, with D hard to call. In germline, CDR1 is LGHDT, CDR2 YNNKEL (reference sequence). Trimming cost V 3 bases and J 1 base, with 9 bases left between them. This CDR3 region has 14 residues.

This chain links TRBV4-1 with TRBJ1-4; D is unresolved. Per the germline V gene, CDR1 is MGHRA and CDR2 is YSYEKL. The V and J ends lost 1 base and 0 bases respectively, with 9 bases between them. The CDR3 runs to 16 residues. The CDR3 sequence is CASSQGVGTTNEKLFF. The CDR3 region has the DNA TGCGCCAGCAGCCAAGGAGTCGGTACAACTAATGAAAAACTGTTTTTT.

The CDR3 nucleotides read TGTGCCAGCTCACCACAGGGACAGGGGATCCACGAGCAGTACTTC. Translated, it gives CASSPQGQGIHEQYF. The rearrangement links TRBV18 to TRBJ2-7; 10 positions agree with TRBD1. Germline CDR1 is KGHSH and CDR2 is LQKENI. V trimming: 1 base; J trimming: 5 bases; junction bases outside the gene matches: 5. This CDR3 contains 15 residues.

This sequence joins TRBV3-1 (or the pseudogene TRBV3-2) and TRBJ2-7, with D tentatively TRBD1 (7 bases). V was clipped by 1 base and J by 4 bases, with 17 bases between them. CDR3 size: 16 residues. Per the germline V gene, CDR1 is LGHDT and CDR2 is YNNKEL (reference sequence). The CDR3 region has the DNA TGTGCCAGCAGCCAAGGGCGGGACAGCCGCTTTTACGAGCAGTACTTC. Translated: CASSQGRDSRFYEQYF.

CDR3 loop: CASRLGQGGYEQYF. The CDR3, as DNA: TGTGCCAGCAGATTGGGACAGGGAGGCTACGAGCAGTACTTC. The gene calls are TRBV6-7 and TRBJ2-7, with 9 bases identical to TRBD1. TRBV6-7 is noted as an ORF with a role that remains uncertain. This CDR3 has 14 amino acids. The ends lost 6 bases at V and 3 bases at J; junction bases unmatched: 6.

V gene TRBV15 combines with J gene TRBJ1-6, with D unclear. From germline, CDR1 is LNHNV and CDR2 YYDKDF (reference sequence). The CDR3 consists of 14 residues. V gave up 1 base and J gave up 8 bases, with 9 bases separating them. CDR3 loop: CATSRAQKHSPLHF. CDR3 coding DNA: TGTGCCACCAGCAGAGCGCAGAAACATTCACCCCTCCACTTT.

The chain uses TRBV5-1 and TRBJ1-3; a possible D gene is TRBD1 (5 bases). CDR3 length: 16 residues. The germline V gene encodes CDR1 SGHRS and CDR2 YFSETQ. V was shortened by 4 bases and J by 2 bases, with 16 bases between the two germline ends. As DNA, the CDR3 is TGCGCCAGCAGCCCGGTCGGAACAGGAACTGGAAACACCATATATTTT. This sequence encodes CASSPVGTGTGNTIYF.

The chain has TRBV24-1 and TRBJ2-1, with 10 bases fitting TRBD1. The CDR3 has 16 amino acids. Germline trimming cut 10 bases from V and 9 bases from J; bases unmatched to any gene: 17. Germline lookup yields CDR1 KGHDR and CDR2 SFDVKD. The CDR3 coding sequence is TGTGCCACTTATCCGGGACAGGGGCAAATTAAGGGTGAGCAGTTCTTC. Translated: CATYPGQGQIKGEQFF.

This chain uses TRBV12-3 or TRBV12-4 with TRBJ1-2, with D hard to call. The CDR3 loop spans 13 amino acids. Trimming removed 1 base from V and 4 bases from J, with 7 bases in between. The CDR3 sequence is CASSLGQVYGYTF. As DNA, the CDR3 is TGTGCCAGCAGTTTAGGGCAAGTCTATGGCTACACCTTC.